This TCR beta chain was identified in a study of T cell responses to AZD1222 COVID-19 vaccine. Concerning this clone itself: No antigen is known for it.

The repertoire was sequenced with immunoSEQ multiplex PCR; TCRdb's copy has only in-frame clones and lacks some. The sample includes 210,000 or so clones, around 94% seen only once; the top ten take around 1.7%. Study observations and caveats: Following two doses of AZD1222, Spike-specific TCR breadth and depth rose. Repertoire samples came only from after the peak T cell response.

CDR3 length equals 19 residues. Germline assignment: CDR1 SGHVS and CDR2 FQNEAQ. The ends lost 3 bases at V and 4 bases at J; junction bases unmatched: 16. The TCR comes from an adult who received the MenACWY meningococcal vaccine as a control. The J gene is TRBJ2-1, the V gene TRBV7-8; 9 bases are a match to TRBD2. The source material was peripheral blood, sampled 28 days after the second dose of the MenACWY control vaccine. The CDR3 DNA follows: TGTGCCAGCAGCTTGCAGAGCGGGAGGACCCAAACCCGGTACAATGAGCAGTTCTTC. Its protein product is CASSLQSGRTQTRYNEQFF.